Each of the 28 T cell receptor beta chains below was sequenced from the same sample in a study of CD8 T cells in ankylosing spondylitis. MiXCR, applied by TCRdb to the 5' RACE reads, yields one record per CDR3 protein. The sample includes some 250,000 distinct CDR3 sequences, around 10% seen only once; the top ten take 6.8%. Sequenced: blood, either unsorted or a sorted T cell fraction (not recorded which). These receptors were collected from a male donor with ankylosing spondylitis or in good health (not recorded which).

The V call is TRBV28, the J call TRBJ2-1; D remains unclear. The CDR3 is 11 amino acids. Trimming took off 5 bases at V and 12 bases at J, with 11 bases between the two ends. CDR1 MDHEN and CDR2 SYDVKM come from the germline V gene. CDR3 amino acids: CASSESLGQFF. CDR3 DNA sequence: TGTGCCAGCAGTGAATCTTTGGGGCAGTTCTTC.

The V call is TRBV12-3 or TRBV12-4, the J call TRBJ2-5; D is perhaps TRBD2 (6 bases). This CDR3 contains 19 residues. V was shortened by 5 bases and J by 1 base, with 26 bases between the two germline ends. The CDR3: CASSPYGRLVGGRQETQYF. Written as DNA, the CDR3 is TGTGCCAGCAGTCCTTACGGACGACTAGTGGGGGGTCGCCAAGAGACCCAGTACTTC.

The chain is built from TRBV11-2 and TRBJ1-2; 10 bases align to TRBD1. Per germline, CDR1 SGHAT and CDR2 FQNNGV. The V segment lost 7 bases and the J segment 4 bases; nucleotides outside the gene matches: 18. The CDR3 covers 18 residues. The CDR3 is CASNSLKTGGASGYGYTF. CDR3 coding DNA: TGTGCCAGCAACTCGTTGAAGACAGGGGGCGCTTCGGGCTATGGCTACACCTTC.

This clonotype was recorded many times. The rearrangement uses TRBV20-1 and TRBJ1-5; D perhaps matches TRBD1 (5 bases). The CDR3 covers 14 residues. CDR1 is DFQATT and CDR2 is SNEGSKA in the germline V gene (reference sequence). Between the trimmed V and J ends, which lost 3 bases and 6 bases, there was a span of 15 bases. The CDR3 here is CSASSGQETQPQHF. The CDR3 nucleotides read TGCAGTGCTAGCTCGGGGCAGGAAACTCAGCCCCAGCATTTT.

This clonotype was picked up a small number of times. The CDR3 sequence is CSADGDRGTDTQYF. The CDR3 DNA reads TGCAGTGCTGACGGGGACAGGGGCACAGATACGCAGTATTTT. The rearrangement joins TRBV20-1 to TRBJ2-3; the match to TRBD1 covers 9 bases. The germline V gene has CDR1 DFQATT and CDR2 SNEGSKA (reference sequence). CDR3 size: 14 residues. J gave up 1 base and V 5 bases, and 4 bases lay outside the gene matches.

This clonotype was observed a few times. V is TRBV7-8 and J is TRBJ2-2; D possibly corresponds to TRBD1 (7 bases). CDR3 length: 16 amino acids. Germline V lookup: CDR1 SGHVS, CDR2 FQNEAQ. V lost 3 bases to trimming and J lost 5 bases, with 16 bases between them. The CDR3 loop reads CASSFYRTGGTGELFF. DNA for the CDR3: TGTGCCAGCAGCTTTTACCGGACAGGAGGGACCGGGGAGCTGTTTTTT.

This clonotype was counted many times. The chain recombines TRBV7-6 with TRBJ1-1; weak D call: TRBD1 (5 bases). This CDR3 contains 15 residues. Between the trimmed V and J ends, which lost 5 bases and 4 bases, there was a span of 17 bases. CDR1 is SGHVS and CDR2 is FNYEAQ in the germline V gene. This CDR3 reads CASSLNPGAGTEAFF. CDR3 in DNA: TGTGCCAGCAGCCTCAACCCCGGGGCTGGCACTGAAGCTTTCTTT.

This clonotype appeared many times. This sequence joins TRBV10-3 and TRBJ2-7; D not certain. There are 11 residues in the CDR3. V gave up 6 bases and J gave up 2 bases, with 5 bases separating them. CDR1 ENHRY and CDR2 SYGVKD come from the germline V gene. The CDR3 DNA reads TGTGCCATCAGGGGTCCCTACGAGCAGTACTTC. Protein product: CAIRGPYEQYF.

There are a few counts of this clonotype. V gene TRBV28 combines with J gene TRBJ2-7; D is unclear. Germline lookup yields CDR1 MDHEN and CDR2 SYDVKM. The CDR3 covers 13 residues. V gave up 7 bases and J gave up 4 bases, with 14 bases separating them. CDR3 region: CASTLISGYEQYF. For the CDR3, the DNA is TGTGCCAGCACCCTAATATCCGGGTACGAGCAGTACTTC.

Only a few counts were recorded for this clonotype. This chain joins TRBV7-9 and TRBJ2-1; D remains ambiguous. The V gene's germline CDR1 is SEHNR and CDR2 FQNEAQ (reference sequence). The CDR3 runs 16 residues. Trimming took off 5 bases at V and 4 bases at J, with 18 bases between the two ends. DNA of the CDR3: TGTGCCAGCAGCCCTCCGACGTGGGTGGGGTACAATGAGCAGTTCTTC. Its translation: CASSPPTWVGYNEQFF.

The table lists this clonotype with many counts. For the CDR3, the DNA is TGCGCCATCAGAGGCGGCGGGTTCTCCTACGAGCAGTACTTC. Protein sequence: CAIRGGGFSYEQYF. This sequence joins TRBV5-1 and TRBJ2-7, with D possibly being TRBD2 (5 bases). V lost 9 bases to trimming and J lost 0 bases, with 16 bases between them. CDR3 size: 14 residues. Germline loops: CDR1 SGHRS, CDR2 YFSETQ. Supplemented by reference TRBV5-1 and TRBJ2-7, the full variable domain reads KAGVTQTPRYLIKTRGQQVTLSCSPISGHRSVSWYQQTPGQGLQFLFEYFSETQRNKGNFPGRFSGRQFSNSRSEMNVSTLELGDSALYLCAIRGGGFSYEQYFGPGTRLTVT.

In its sample, this clonotype was seen many times. This sequence joins TRBV5-5 and TRBJ1-4; the D gene is possibly TRBD1 (5 bases). This CDR3 contains 17 residues. Looked up from germline, CDR1 is SGHKS and CDR2 is YYEKEE (reference sequence). Trimming left V 4 bases short and J 7 bases short, with 23 bases between. The CDR3 protein is CASSLDLIGAEGEKLFF. CDR3 sequence (DNA): TGTGCCAGCAGCCTGGATCTTATCGGGGCAGAGGGTGAAAAACTGTTTTTT.

The sample holds many counts of this clonotype. The chain is built from TRBV20-1 and TRBJ1-3; weak D call: TRBD1 (6 bases). Germline loops: CDR1 DFQATT, CDR2 SNEGSKA (reference sequence). This CDR3 comprises 14 residues. V was trimmed by 1 base and J by 1 base, leaving 8 bases between them. In nucleotides, the CDR3 is TGCAGTGCTAGAGTGGGGGCTTCTGGAAACACCATATATTTT. Translation gives CSARVGASGNTIYF.

The sample holds many counts of this clonotype. V usage is TRBV6-1 and J usage is TRBJ1-2, with a possible D match to TRBD1 (5 bases). Germline CDR1 and CDR2: MNHNS and SASEGT. V lost 6 bases to trimming and J lost 8 bases, with 19 bases between them. The CDR3 sequence is 14 residues long. Here the CDR3 reads CASSQGVASGGYTF. The CDR3 DNA sequence: TGTGCCAGCAGCCAGGGTGTGGCGTCTGGGGGCTACACCTTC.

This clonotype has only a few counts. The chain links TRBV6-4 to TRBJ1-4, with unresolved D. Per the germline V gene, CDR1 is MRHNA and CDR2 is SNTAGT. Trimming cost V 6 bases and J 8 bases, with 13 bases left between them. CDR3 length: 13 residues. The CDR3 DNA reads TGTGCCAGCAGGTGGATAGGCCACGAAAAACTGTTTTTT. Amino acids: CASRWIGHEKLFF.

This clonotype was seen a handful of times. The J gene is TRBJ1-1, the V gene TRBV10-2, with a tentative D call TRBD1 (5 bases). Germline-derived CDR1 and CDR2 are WSHSY and SAAADI. The CDR3 consists of 14 residues. V was cut by 4 bases and J by 0 bases, with 9 bases left in between. CDR3 sequence (DNA): TGCGCCAGCAGTGCCACAGGAATGAACACTGAAGCTTTCTTT. It codes for CASSATGMNTEAFF.

The gene calls are TRBV13 and TRBJ2-7, with 9 bases that match TRBD2. Trimming cost V 4 bases and J 5 bases; bases outside gene matches: 18. CDR3 size: 18 residues. Germline lookup yields CDR1 PRHDT and CDR2 FYEKMQ (reference sequence). As DNA, the CDR3 is TGTGCCAGCAGCTCTCCTTTTACATCAAACGGGACTAGCCACGAGCAGTACTTC. This codes for CASSSPFTSNGTSHEQYF.

This clonotype was observed many times. The chain recombines TRBV28 with TRBJ2-7, with TRBD1 matching 8 bases. This CDR3 is 14 amino acids long. V shed 5 bases and J 7 bases; nucleotides not matched to a gene: 10. The V gene's germline CDR1 is MDHEN and CDR2 SYDVKM. CDR3 loop: CASSRAGTGGEQYF. DNA for the CDR3: TGTGCCAGCAGTAGAGCCGGGACAGGCGGGGAGCAGTACTTC.

This clonotype turned up a few times. The V call is TRBV7-9, the J call TRBJ1-1, with TRBD1 matching over 7 bases. J was trimmed by 1 base and V by 5 bases; bases with no gene match: 7. The CDR3 runs 15 residues. The germline V gene encodes CDR1 SEHNR and CDR2 FQNEAQ (reference sequence). The CDR3 spells CASSLWDSQNTEAFF. The CDR3 nucleotides are TGTGCCAGCAGCCTTTGGGACAGCCAGAACACTGAAGCTTTCTTT.

This clonotype showed up many times. The chain employs TRBV10-3 and TRBJ2-5, with D possibly matching TRBD2 (5 bases). V shed 0 bases and J shed 1 base, with 12 bases lying between them. The germline gives CDR1 ENHRY, CDR2 SYGVKD. The CDR3 runs 16 residues. The CDR3 is CAISESQRGSQETQYF. The DNA of the CDR3 is TGTGCCATCAGTGAGTCACAAAGAGGGTCCCAAGAGACCCAGTACTTC.

The chain has TRBV5-1 and TRBJ1-1; perhaps TRBD1 as D (6 bases). Trimming took off 4 bases at V and 0 bases at J, with 13 bases between the two ends. This CDR3 has 15 amino acids. Germline V gene lookup returns CDR1 SGHRS and CDR2 YFSETQ. CDR3 DNA: TGCGCCAGCAGCGAGGGACACCGGGTGAACACTGAAGCTTTCTTT. It specifies CASSEGHRVNTEAFF.

There are a few counts of this clonotype. V is TRBV7-9 and J is TRBJ2-1; 10 bases align to TRBD2. Germline-derived CDR1 and CDR2 are SEHNR and FQNEAQ (reference sequence). The length of the CDR3 is 15 residues. With 2 bases clipped from V and 7 bases from J, the junction kept 5 bases outside the gene matches. CDR3 sequence: CASSLSAGGMNEQFF. For the CDR3, the DNA is TGTGCCAGCAGCTTATCAGCGGGAGGGATGAATGAGCAGTTCTTC. Full variable domain (missing parts from reference TRBV7-9 and TRBJ2-1): DTGVSQNPRHKITKRGQNVTFRCDPISEHNRLYWYRQTLGQGPEFLTYFQNEAQLEKSRLLSDRFSAERPKGSFSTLEIQRTEQGDSAMYLCASSLSAGGMNEQFFGPGTRLTVL.

This rearrangement joins TRBV4-2 to TRBJ1-5; 8 nucleotides align to TRBD1. CDR1 is LGHNA and CDR2 is YNFKEQ in the germline V gene. With V trimmed by 4 bases and J by 6 bases, 11 bases remained unmatched. There are 16 residues in the CDR3. The DNA for the CDR3 is TGTGCCAGCAGCCCTAACGCAGGGGGCGTGAGTCAGCCCCAGCATTTT. It translates to CASSPNAGGVSQPQHF.

This clonotype was seen repeatedly, ten times or more. The CDR3 here is CASSWGLAGGTDTQYF. The CDR3 bases are TGTGCCAGCAGCTGGGGACTAGCGGGGGGCACAGATACGCAGTATTTT. The chain links TRBV7-3 to TRBJ2-3; 14 nucleotides match TRBD2. Unmatched junction bases numbered 1, after V lost 4 bases and J lost 1 base. This CDR3 has 16 amino acids. From germline, CDR1 is SGHTA and CDR2 FQGTGA.

This clonotype has at least ten counts. The J gene is TRBJ2-3, the V gene TRBV20-1; D is unresolved. CDR3 length: 11 residues. CDR1 is DFQATT, CDR2 SNEGSKA, per germline (reference sequence). V lost 5 bases and J 6 bases, leaving 9 bases between the germline ends. In nucleotides, the CDR3 is TGCAGTGCTCGGACCCAGGATACGCAGTATTTT. As protein: CSARTQDTQYF.

V is TRBV2 and J is TRBJ1-2, with TRBD1 identical over 7 bases. The CDR3 is 11 amino acids. Germline loops: CDR1 SNHLY, CDR2 FYNNEI. With 8 bases clipped from V and 7 bases from J, the junction kept 4 bases outside the gene matches. CDR3 DNA: TGTGCCAGCGGGACAGTTACTGGCTACACCTTC. It codes for CASGTVTGYTF. The whole variable domain, filled in from reference TRBV2 and TRBJ1-2, reads EPEVTQTPSHQVTQMGQEVILRCVPISNHLYFYWYRQILGQKVEFLVSFYNNEISEKSEIFDDQFSVERPDGSNFTLKIRSTKLEDSAMYFCASGTVTGYTFGSGTRLTVV.

This clonotype was seen repeatedly, ten times or more. The chain uses TRBV5-1 and TRBJ1-1; unclear D gene. CDR1 and CDR2 (germline): SGHRS, YFSETQ. V gave up 4 bases and J gave up 7 bases, with 11 bases separating them. The CDR3 loop spans 12 amino acids. The CDR3 sequence is CASSPPGIEAFF. The CDR3 DNA is TGCGCCAGCAGCCCCCCCGGGATTGAAGCTTTCTTT.

The table lists this clonotype with a few counts. The chain has TRBV10-3 and TRBJ1-2; D might be TRBD1 (5 bases). V lost 4 bases to trimming and J lost 6 bases, with 12 bases between them. The CDR3 is 13 residues long. The germline V gene has CDR1 ENHRY and CDR2 SYGVKD. CDR3 region: CAISGRGGDGYTF. As DNA, the CDR3 is TGTGCCATCAGTGGTAGGGGTGGTGATGGCTACACCTTC.